This record looks at one T cell receptor beta chain sequence and its context. This clone was counted between two and nine times. Its antigen specificity is not known. No base-level quality is on record; no much larger clone is a single base apart. The data derive from a study of control samples from healthy donors and cancer patients (TCRdb year 2020). Trimming at the junction amounts to 1 base on V and 1 base on J, and the germline ends lie 13 bases apart. The CDR3 sequence holds 16 residues, the cysteine and phenylalanine included. The sequence is cut down to CDR3 DNA, 48 bases in frame from base 1. From the germline V gene (reference sequence), CDR1 is SEHNR and CDR2 is FQNEAQ. Library method: the immunoSEQ multiplex PCR assay. The source is immuneACCESS, and TCRdb retained only in-frame sequences with V and J called. Part of the clones is not carried over; for the studies checked, unresolved V genes explain less than half of this, and the remainder is unexplained. This sample gives fewer than 30,000 clones in total; 80% to 90% of them show up just once. The ten largest clones capture more than 1.5% of the sample.

Recombination joined TRBV7-9 with TRBJ1-2; TRBD1 is possibly the D segment (5 matching bases). This TCR came from a woman aged 35 to 49 with lung cancer. The specimen sequenced was PBMCs. CDR3 protein: CASSLGGALGNYGYTF. The bases are TGTGCCAGCAGCTTAGGAGGGGCTTTGGGTAACTATGGCTACACCTTC.